Given below is one T cell receptor (beta chain) in context. The antigen is unknown. CDR1 and CDR2 from the germline V gene are SGHVS and FQNEAQ. The CDR3 has 14 residues. With V trimmed by 5 bases and J by 5 bases, 4 bases remained unmatched. The authors amplified TCR beta CDR3 regions, and they did so from RNA transcripts for repertoire sequencing. RT-PCR was first run with HTBI primers, then multiplex PCR in a second round. One entry per CDR3 protein, called by TCRdb with MiXCR from the multiplex PCR reads. This table has 300,000 to 450,000 distinct CDR3 sequences, about a sixth appearing once. The source of the sample is a study of Graves' ophthalmopathy and Graves' hyperthyroidism. General observations from the study: Blood contained most expanded thyroid clonotypes exceeding 0.001 frequency.

Patients in the hyperthyroidism group, adults aged 18 to 65, were newly diagnosed, under 2 months' duration. Other autoimmune diseases, uncontrolled infections, pregnancy or lactation excluded patients from enrollment. The PBMC fraction was derived from roughly 10 ml of fresh peripheral blood. Sequenced: peripheral blood. V and J are TRBV7-8 and TRBJ2-7, with 12 nucleotides matching TRBD1. The sequence derives from an adult woman with stable Graves' hyperthyroidism. The CDR3 loop reads CASSLRDRGHEQYF. In nucleotides, the CDR3 is TGTGCCAGCAGCCTACGGGACAGGGGGCACGAGCAGTACTTC. Using reference TRBV7-8 and TRBJ2-7 for the parts outside the CDR3, the full variable domain is GAGVSQSPRYKVAKRGQDVALRCDPISGHVSLFWYQQALGQGPEFLTYFQNEAQLDKSGLPSDRFFAERPEGSVSTLKIQRTQQEDSAVYLCASSLRDRGHEQYFGPGTRLTVT.